These 14 T cell receptor beta chains were sequenced from one sample in a study of cytomegalovirus exposure and HLA in healthy donors. Primers: 60 Vbeta forward and 13 Jbeta reverse. Profiled with immunoSEQ multiplex PCR; TCRdb holds only in-frame clones, not every one. The data contain roughly 160,000 clones, around 80% of them singletons. Sequencing was done on a sample of PBMCs. These receptors all stem from a man aged 25 to 45 in good health and CMV-seronegative.

The chain uses TRBV25-1 and TRBJ1-4; TRBD1 matches 7 bases. The ends lost 5 bases at V and 4 bases at J; junction bases unmatched: 7. Germline V lookup: CDR1 MGHDK, CDR2 SYGVNS. CDR3 size: 15 residues. The CDR3 is CASSPPGQFNEKLFF. The CDR3 DNA is TGTGCCAGCAGTCCTCCGGGACAGTTTAATGAAAAACTGTTTTTT.

This clone showed up just a few times. This chain uses TRBV27 with TRBJ1-2, with D perhaps TRBD1 (6 bases). The V end was cut by 10 bases, the J end by 4 bases, with 22 bases between. CDR3 length: 15 amino acids. Germline CDR1 is MNHEY and CDR2 is SMNVEV (reference sequence). CDR3 nucleotide sequence: TGTGCCACCATGCGGGCCTTAGGGGGGGGCTATGGCTACACCTTC. Protein: CATMRALGGGYGYTF.

The chain carries TRBV29-1 and TRBJ1-1, with a weak D call TRBD1 (5 bases). Germline CDR1 SQVTM, CDR2 ANQGSEA. Deletions cut 5 bases from V and 7 bases from J, with 8 bases between. This CDR3 is 10 amino acids long. The CDR3 bases are TGCAGCGTTTCGGGGGTTGAAGCTTTCTTT. It yields the protein CSVSGVEAFF.

The chain combines TRBV29-1 with TRBJ2-7; 9 bases line up with TRBD1. After removal of 6 bases from V and 2 bases from J, the junction contained 8 bases not matched to a gene. CDR3 length: 14 residues. From germline, CDR1 is SQVTM and CDR2 ANQGSEA. CDR3 protein: CSVVPGQGPYEQYF. CDR3 DNA: TGCAGCGTCGTTCCGGGACAGGGACCCTACGAGCAGTACTTC.

J is TRBJ1-5 and V is TRBV30; a possible D gene is TRBD1 (5 bases). Trimming pared 2 bases from V and 7 bases from J, leaving 12 bases between. This CDR3 is built from 13 residues. Germline assignment: CDR1 GTSNPN and CDR2 SVGIG (reference sequence). CDR3 sequence (DNA): TGTGCCTGGAGTCCGGGGGGTTTGCAGCCCCAGCATTTT. It specifies CAWSPGGLQPQHF. The variable domain in full, completed from reference TRBV30 and TRBJ1-5, reads SQTIHQWPATLVQPVGSPLSLECTVEGTSNPNLYWYRQAAGRGLQLLFYSVGIGQISSEVPQNLSASRPQDRQFILSSKKLLLSDSGFYLCAWSPGGLQPQHFGDGTRLSIL.

Of note for this clone: The sample holds other DNA sequences that translate to the same CDR3. This chain uses TRBV19 with TRBJ1-5; TRBD1 matches 7 bases. The V gene end was trimmed by 10 bases and the J gene end by 6 bases; junction bases not matched to a gene: 12. The CDR3 is made up of 14 amino acids. Germline V gene data show CDR1 as LNHDA and CDR2 as SQIVND (reference sequence). This CDR3 reads CATKTGISGQPQHF. The DNA for the CDR3 is TGTGCCACTAAGACAGGGATTAGTGGTCAGCCCCAGCATTTT.

The chain has TRBV9 and TRBJ2-2; TRBD1 matches 9 bases. CDR1 is SGDLS and CDR2 is YYNGEE in the germline V gene. The CDR3 contains 15 residues. V was pared by 0 bases and J by 5 bases, with 2 bases of the junction left unmatched. This chain's CDR3 is CASSVGDRATGELFF. The CDR3, as DNA: TGTGCCAGCAGCGTAGGGGACAGGGCGACCGGGGAGCTGTTTTTT.

This chain uses TRBV5-1 with TRBJ1-4; D is unresolved. V lost 4 bases and J lost 7, with 11 bases in between. Per the germline V gene, CDR1 is SGHRS and CDR2 is YFSETQ. The CDR3 spans 13 residues. CDR3 in DNA: TGCGCCAGCAGCCCGAGGTCAGCTGAAAAACTGTTTTTT. Its translation: CASSPRSAEKLFF.

V is TRBV4-1 and J is TRBJ1-4; 11 bases fit TRBD1. Germline lookup yields CDR1 MGHRA and CDR2 YSYEKL. The length of the CDR3 is 15 residues. The ends lost 4 bases at V and 7 bases at J; junction bases unmatched: 5. CDR3 nucleotide sequence: TGCGCCAGCAGCCCTCCGGGACAGGGGGGTGAAAAACTGTTTTTT. Translating it yields CASSPPGQGGEKLFF.

The rearrangement links TRBV28 to TRBJ2-1; tentatively, D is TRBD1 (6 bases). The CDR3 contains 14 residues. The V and J ends lost 5 bases and 9 bases respectively, with 17 bases between them. The germline gives CDR1 MDHEN, CDR2 SYDVKM. The CDR3 DNA is TGTGCCAGCAGTCCCACAGGGTTCCCAGGTGAGCAGTTCTTC. It codes for CASSPTGFPGEQFF.

The genes are TRBV5-1 and TRBJ1-2; 9 bases match TRBD1. CDR1 SGHRS and CDR2 YFSETQ come from the germline V gene. The CDR3 loop spans 14 amino acids. V was clipped by 0 bases and J by 6 bases; unmatched bases: 3. In nucleotides, the CDR3 is TGCGCCAGCAGCTTGGGGACAGGGGTCGATGGCTACACCTTC. It yields the protein CASSLGTGVDGYTF.

This clone was counted once. The J gene is TRBJ2-5, the V gene TRBV7-9, with D tentatively TRBD2 (5 bases). This CDR3 contains 11 residues. Germline V lookup: CDR1 SEHNR, CDR2 FQNEAQ (reference sequence). The V and J ends lost 1 base and 12 bases respectively, with 9 bases between them. The CDR3 reads CASSLVPGKYF. DNA for the CDR3: TGTGCCAGCAGCTTAGTGCCGGGGAAGTACTTC.

The chain has TRBV15 and TRBJ2-1, with 13 positions matching TRBD2. The CDR3 is 15 residues long. Trimming at V came to 8 bases and at J to 4 bases, leaving 5 bases not matched to a gene. Germline V gene data show CDR1 as LNHNV and CDR2 as YYDKDF (reference sequence). The CDR3 DNA follows: TGTGCCACCGCAACTAGCGGGAGGGCTTACAATGAGCAGTTCTTC. It is translated as CATATSGRAYNEQFF.

The chain recombines TRBV2 with TRBJ1-1; no clear D gene. The CDR3 sequence is 14 residues long. Germline lookup yields CDR1 SNHLY and CDR2 FYNNEI. The germline V and J ends were trimmed by 6 bases and 5 bases, with 16 bases remaining between them. The CDR3 DNA reads TGTGCCAGCAGAGAATTCGCGGGTGGAACTGAAGCTTTCTTT. Protein: CASREFAGGTEAFF.